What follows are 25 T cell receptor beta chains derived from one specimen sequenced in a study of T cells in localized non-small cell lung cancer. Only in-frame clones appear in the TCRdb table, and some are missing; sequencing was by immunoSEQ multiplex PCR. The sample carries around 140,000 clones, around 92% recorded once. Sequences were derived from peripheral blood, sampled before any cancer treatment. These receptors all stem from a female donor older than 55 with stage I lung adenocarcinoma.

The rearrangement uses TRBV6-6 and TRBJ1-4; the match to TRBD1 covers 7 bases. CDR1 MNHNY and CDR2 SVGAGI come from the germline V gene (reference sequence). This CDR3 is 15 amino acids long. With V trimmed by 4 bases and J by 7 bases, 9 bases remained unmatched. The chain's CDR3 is CASSSWTEGAEKLFF. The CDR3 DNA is TGTGCCAGCAGTTCCTGGACAGAGGGGGCTGAAAAACTGTTTTTT.

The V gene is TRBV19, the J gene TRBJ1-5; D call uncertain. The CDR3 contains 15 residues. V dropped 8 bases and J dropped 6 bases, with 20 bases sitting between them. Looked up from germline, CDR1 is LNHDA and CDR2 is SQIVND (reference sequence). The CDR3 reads CASQTPTIAGQPQHF. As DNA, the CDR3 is TGTGCCAGTCAGACCCCGACTATAGCGGGTCAGCCCCAGCATTTT.

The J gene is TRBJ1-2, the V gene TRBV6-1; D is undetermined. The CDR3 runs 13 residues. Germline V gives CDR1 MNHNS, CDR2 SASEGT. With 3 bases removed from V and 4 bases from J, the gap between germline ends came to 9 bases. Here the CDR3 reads CASSEPPSYGYTF. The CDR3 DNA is TGTGCCAGCAGTGAGCCCCCCTCCTATGGCTACACCTTC.

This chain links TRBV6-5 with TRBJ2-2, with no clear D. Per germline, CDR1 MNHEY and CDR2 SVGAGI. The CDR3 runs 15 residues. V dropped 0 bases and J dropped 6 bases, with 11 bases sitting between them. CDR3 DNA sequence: TGTGCCAGCAGTTACTCGAGCCTAGTGCCCGGGGAGCTGTTTTTT. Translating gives CASSYSSLVPGELFF.

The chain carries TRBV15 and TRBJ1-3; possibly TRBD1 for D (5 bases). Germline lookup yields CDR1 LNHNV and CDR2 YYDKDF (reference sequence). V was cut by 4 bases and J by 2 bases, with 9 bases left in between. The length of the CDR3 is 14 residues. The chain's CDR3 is CATSMGTAGNTIYF. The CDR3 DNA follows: TGTGCCACCAGCATGGGGACCGCTGGAAACACCATATATTTT.

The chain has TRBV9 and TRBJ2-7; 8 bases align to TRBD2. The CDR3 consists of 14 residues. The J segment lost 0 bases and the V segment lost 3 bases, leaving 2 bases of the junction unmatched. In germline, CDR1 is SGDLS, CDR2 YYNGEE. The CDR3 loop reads CASSESGSSYEQYF. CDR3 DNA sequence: TGTGCCAGCAGCGAGAGCGGGAGCTCCTACGAGCAGTACTTC.

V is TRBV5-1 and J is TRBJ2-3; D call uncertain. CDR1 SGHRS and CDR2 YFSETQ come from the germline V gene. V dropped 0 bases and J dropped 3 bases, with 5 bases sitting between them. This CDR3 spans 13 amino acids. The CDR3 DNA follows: TGCGCCAGCAGCTTGGGAGAGACAGATACGCAGTATTTT. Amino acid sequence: CASSLGETDTQYF.

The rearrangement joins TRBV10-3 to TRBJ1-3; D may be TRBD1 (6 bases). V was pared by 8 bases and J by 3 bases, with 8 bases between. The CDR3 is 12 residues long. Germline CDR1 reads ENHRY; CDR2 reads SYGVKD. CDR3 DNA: TGTGCCATCGAGGACAGTGGAAACACCATATATTTT. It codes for CAIEDSGNTIYF.

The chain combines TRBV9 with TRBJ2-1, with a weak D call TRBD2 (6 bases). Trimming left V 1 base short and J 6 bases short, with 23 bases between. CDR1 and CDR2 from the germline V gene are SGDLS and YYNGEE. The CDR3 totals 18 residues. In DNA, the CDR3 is TGTGCCAGCAGCGTAAGTGGTGGGGTTTGGGGACTCATCAATGAGCAGTTCTTC. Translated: CASSVSGGVWGLINEQFF.

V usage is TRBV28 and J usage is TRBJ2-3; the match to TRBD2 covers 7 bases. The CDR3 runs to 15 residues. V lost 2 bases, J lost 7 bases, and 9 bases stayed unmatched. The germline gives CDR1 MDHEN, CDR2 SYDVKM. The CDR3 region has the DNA TGTGCCAGCAGTTTAAGTGGACTAGTGGGGAATACGCAGTATTTT. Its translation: CASSLSGLVGNTQYF.

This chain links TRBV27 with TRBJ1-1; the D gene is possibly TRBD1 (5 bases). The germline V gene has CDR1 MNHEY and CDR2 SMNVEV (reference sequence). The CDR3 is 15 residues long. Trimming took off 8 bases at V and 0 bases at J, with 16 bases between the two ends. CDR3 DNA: TGTGCCAGCGCTGCTTTGTACAGGTTGAACACTGAAGCTTTCTTT. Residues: CASAALYRLNTEAFF.

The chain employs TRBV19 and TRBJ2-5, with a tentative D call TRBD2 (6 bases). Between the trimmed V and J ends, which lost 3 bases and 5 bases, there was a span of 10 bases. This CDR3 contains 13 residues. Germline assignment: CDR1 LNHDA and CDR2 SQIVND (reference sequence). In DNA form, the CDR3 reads TGTGCCAGTAGTATTCTTGGGAGGGAGACCCAGTACTTC. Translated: CASSILGRETQYF.

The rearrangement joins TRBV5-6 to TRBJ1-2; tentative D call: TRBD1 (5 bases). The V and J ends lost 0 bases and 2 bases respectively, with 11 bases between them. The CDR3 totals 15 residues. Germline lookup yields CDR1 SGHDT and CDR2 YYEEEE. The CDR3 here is CASSLVTGLNYGYTF. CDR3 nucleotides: TGTGCCAGCAGCTTGGTCACAGGCCTCAACTATGGCTACACCTTC.

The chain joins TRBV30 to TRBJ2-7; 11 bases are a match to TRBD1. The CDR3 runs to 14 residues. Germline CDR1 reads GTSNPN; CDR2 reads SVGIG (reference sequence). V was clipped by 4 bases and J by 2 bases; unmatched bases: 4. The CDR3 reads CAWTGTGGTYEQYF. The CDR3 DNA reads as TGTGCCTGGACCGGGACAGGGGGAACCTACGAGCAGTACTTC.

The DNA of the CDR3 is TGTGCCAGCAGTGAAGCGTGGGGAGGGGACCAGCCCCAGCATTTT. Translated: CASSEAWGGDQPQHF. J is TRBJ1-5 and V is TRBV6-1, with a tentative D call TRBD1 (5 bases). The CDR3 runs 15 residues. Deletions cut 0 bases from V and 7 bases from J, with 13 bases between. Germline V gives CDR1 MNHNS, CDR2 SASEGT.

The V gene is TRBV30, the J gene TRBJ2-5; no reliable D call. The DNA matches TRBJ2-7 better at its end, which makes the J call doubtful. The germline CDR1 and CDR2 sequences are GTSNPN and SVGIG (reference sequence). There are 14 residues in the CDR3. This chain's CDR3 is CAWTLLHGFDEQYF. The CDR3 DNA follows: TGTGCCTGGACTCTGCTACACGGGTTCGACGAGCAGTACTTC.

CDR3 in DNA: TGCGCCAGCAGCCAAGAAAAGACTACCCCCCGAGGGGAGCTGTTTTTT. As protein: CASSQEKTTPRGELFF. J is TRBJ2-2 and V is TRBV4-1; TRBD2 is a possible D gene (5 bases). The CDR3 totals 16 residues. Trimming stripped 0 bases from V and 8 bases from J, with 16 bases between. CDR1 is MGHRA, CDR2 YSYEKL, per germline.

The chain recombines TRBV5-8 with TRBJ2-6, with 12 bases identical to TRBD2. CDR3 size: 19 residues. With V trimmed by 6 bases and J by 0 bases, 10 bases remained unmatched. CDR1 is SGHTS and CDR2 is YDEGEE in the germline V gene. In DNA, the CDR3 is TGTGCCAGCAAAATTCGGACTAGCGGGATTAACTCTGGGGCCAACGTCCTGACTTTC. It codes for CASKIRTSGINSGANVLTF.

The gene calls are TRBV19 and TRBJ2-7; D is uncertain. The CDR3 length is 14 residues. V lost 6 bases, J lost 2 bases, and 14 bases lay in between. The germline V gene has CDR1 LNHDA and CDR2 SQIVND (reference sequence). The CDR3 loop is CASSPVGLPYEQYF. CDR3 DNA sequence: TGTGCCAGTAGCCCCGTAGGGCTGCCCTACGAGCAGTACTTC.

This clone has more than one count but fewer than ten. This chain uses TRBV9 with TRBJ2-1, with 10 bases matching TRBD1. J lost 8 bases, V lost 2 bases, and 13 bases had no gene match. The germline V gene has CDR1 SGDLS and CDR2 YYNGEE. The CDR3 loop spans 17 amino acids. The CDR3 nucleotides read TGTGCCAGCAGCGTCACTGGGACAGGGGCGAGGGGAGATGAGCAGTTCTTC. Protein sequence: CASSVTGTGARGDEQFF.

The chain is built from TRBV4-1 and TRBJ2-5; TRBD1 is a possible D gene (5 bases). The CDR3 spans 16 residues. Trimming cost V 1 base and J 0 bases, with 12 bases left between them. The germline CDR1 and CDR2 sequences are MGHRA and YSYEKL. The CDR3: CASSQVQGFYQETQYF. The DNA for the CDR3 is TGCGCCAGCAGCCAAGTTCAGGGCTTTTACCAAGAGACCCAGTACTTC.

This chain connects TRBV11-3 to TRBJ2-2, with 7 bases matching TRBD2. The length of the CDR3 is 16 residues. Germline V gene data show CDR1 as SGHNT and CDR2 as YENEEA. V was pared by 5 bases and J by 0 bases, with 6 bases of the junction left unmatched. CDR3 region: CASSPFGGANTGELFF. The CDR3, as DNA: TGTGCCAGCAGCCCGTTTGGGGGGGCGAACACCGGGGAGCTGTTTTTT.

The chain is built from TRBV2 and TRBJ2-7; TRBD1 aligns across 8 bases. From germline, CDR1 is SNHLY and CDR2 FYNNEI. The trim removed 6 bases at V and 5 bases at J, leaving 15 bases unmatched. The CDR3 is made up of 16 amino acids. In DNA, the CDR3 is TGTGCCAGCAGAATCTTCCGGACAGGGTTATCCAACGAGCAGTACTTC. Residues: CASRIFRTGLSNEQYF.

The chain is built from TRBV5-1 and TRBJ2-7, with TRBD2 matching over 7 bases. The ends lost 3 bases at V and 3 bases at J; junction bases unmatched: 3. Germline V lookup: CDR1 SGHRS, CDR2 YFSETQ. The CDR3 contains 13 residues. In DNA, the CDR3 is TGCGCCAGCAGCTCTGAGCGGGGCTACGAGCAGTACTTC. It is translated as CASSSERGYEQYF.

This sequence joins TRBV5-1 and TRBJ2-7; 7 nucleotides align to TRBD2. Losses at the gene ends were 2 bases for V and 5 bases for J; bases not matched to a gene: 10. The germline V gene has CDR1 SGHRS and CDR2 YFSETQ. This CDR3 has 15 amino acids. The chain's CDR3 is CASSFGGAGRNEQYF. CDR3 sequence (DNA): TGCGCCAGCAGCTTCGGGGGAGCGGGACGTAACGAGCAGTACTTC.